This passage covers 25 T cell receptor beta chains from one sample sequenced in a study of T cells in Graves' hyperthyroidism and ophthalmopathy. Researchers amplified the TCR beta CDR3 regions from RNA transcripts. First-round RT-PCR targeting the TCR CDR3 was performed with the HTBI primer set. TCRdb recomputed calls from the multiplex PCR reads with MiXCR, one row per CDR3 protein. The repertoire holds under 800,000 distinct CDR3 sequences, 14% seen once, with about 10% in the top ten. Sequencing input: blood. These receptor sequences come from a woman aged 18 to 35 with Graves' hyperthyroidism.

This clonotype was found many times. The chain combines TRBV19 with TRBJ2-1, with D unclear. From germline, CDR1 is LNHDA and CDR2 SQIVND (reference sequence). CDR3 length: 11 amino acids. V lost 4 bases to trimming and J lost 10 bases, with 8 bases between them. The CDR3 sequence: CASSTGREQFF. DNA for the CDR3: TGTGCCAGTAGTACAGGCAGGGAGCAGTTCTTC.

This clonotype was observed many times. V and J are TRBV29-1 and TRBJ1-1; no clear D gene. The CDR3 spans 17 residues. The V and J ends lost 5 bases and 0 bases respectively, with 22 bases between them. CDR1 and CDR2 from the germline V gene are SQVTM and ANQGSEA. CDR3 DNA: TGCAGCGTTTATCTTCCCCGGGTGTCAGCGCTGAACACTGAAGCTTTCTTT. Protein product: CSVYLPRVSALNTEAFF.

Here the CDR3 DNA reads TGTGCCATCAGCCGGACCGGGACCTATAACTACGAGCAGTACTTC. Its protein is CAISRTGTYNYEQYF. The gene calls are TRBV10-3 and TRBJ2-7, with D possibly called TRBD1 or TRBD2 (5 bases each). CDR1 and CDR2 (germline): ENHRY, SYGVKD. Trimming removed 6 bases at V and 3 bases at J, with 18 bases between. The CDR3 runs to 15 residues.

The J gene is TRBJ2-2, the V gene TRBV7-9; D might be TRBD1 (5 bases). V dropped 5 bases and J dropped 2 bases, with 15 bases sitting between them. Germline V gene data show CDR1 as SEHNR and CDR2 as FQNEAQ (reference sequence). The CDR3 contains 16 residues. This CDR3 is CASSLYPRGNTGELFF. CDR3 nucleotide sequence: TGTGCCAGCAGCCTGTACCCAAGGGGAAACACCGGGGAGCTGTTTTTT.

This clonotype showed up just a few times. A much larger clonotype is one base distant, so this may be a read error. The genes are TRBV3-1 and TRBJ1-5; D remains ambiguous. The CDR3 consists of 14 residues. V lost 4 bases and J 8 bases, leaving 15 bases between the germline ends. Germline V gene lookup returns CDR1 LGHDT and CDR2 YNNKEL (reference sequence). CDR3 residues: CASSRWADQKPQHF. CDR3 bases: TGTGCCAGCAGCCGGTGGGCCGATCAAAAGCCCCAGCATTTT.

DNA for the CDR3: TGTGCCAGCAGCCCCACCGGGACTGCCTTCTACGAGCAGTACTTC. Protein product: CASSPTGTAFYEQYF. The gene calls are TRBV3-1 and TRBJ2-7, with D perhaps TRBD2 (6 bases). Germline CDR1 LGHDT, CDR2 YNNKEL (reference sequence). The CDR3 runs to 15 residues. V lost 4 bases and J lost 3, with 16 bases in between.

This clonotype was observed at least ten times. The rearrangement uses TRBV7-9 and TRBJ2-7; TRBD2 agrees at 13 bases. The germline V gene encodes CDR1 SEHNR and CDR2 FQNEAQ (reference sequence). This CDR3 is 17 amino acids long. The ends lost 2 bases at V and 3 bases at J; junction bases unmatched: 7. The CDR3 nucleotides are TGTGCCAGCAGCTTACGGACTAGCGGGAGTCAGCTCTACGAGCAGTACTTC. Translating gives CASSLRTSGSQLYEQYF.

This clonotype was seen many times. This rearrangement joins TRBV20-1 to TRBJ1-1; D is uncertain. Germline CDR1 reads DFQATT; CDR2 reads SNEGSKA (reference sequence). V lost 2 bases to trimming and J lost 7 bases, with 8 bases between them. The CDR3 contains 11 residues. In DNA form, the CDR3 reads TGCAGTGCTAGACCGACCGGTGAAGCTTTCTTT. Protein sequence: CSARPTGEAFF.

Ten or more counts support this clonotype. The chain uses TRBV29-1 and TRBJ2-5, with 8 bases identical to TRBD2. This CDR3 is built from 14 residues. V lost 6 bases, J lost 1 base, and 7 bases stayed unmatched. Germline CDR1 reads SQVTM; CDR2 reads ANQGSEA. CDR3 in amino acids: CSVPPGGPQETQYF. The CDR3 bases are TGCAGCGTCCCCCCGGGAGGGCCCCAAGAGACCCAGTACTTC. Filled out from reference TRBV29-1 and TRBJ2-5, the complete variable domain reads SAVISQKPSRDICQRGTSLTIQCQVDSQVTMMFWYRQQPGQSLTLIATANQGSEATYESGFVIDKFPISRPNLTFSTLTVSNMSPEDSSIYLCSVPPGGPQETQYFGPGTRLLVL.

The chain couples TRBV5-1 to TRBJ2-2; D is unresolved. The length of the CDR3 is 14 residues. V dropped 0 bases and J dropped 7 bases, with 10 bases sitting between them. In germline, CDR1 is SGHRS, CDR2 YFSETQ. CDR3 loop: CASSLALGDGELFF. Here the CDR3 DNA reads TGCGCCAGCAGCTTGGCCTTAGGTGACGGGGAGCTGTTTTTT.

This clonotype was seen only a few times. This chain links TRBV6-5 with TRBJ2-1, with D uncertain. V lost 1 base, J lost 6 bases, and 7 bases lay in between. The CDR3 spans 13 residues. Looked up from germline, CDR1 is MNHEY and CDR2 is SVGAGI. The CDR3 sequence: CASSYLGANEQFF. The CDR3 DNA follows: TGTGCCAGCAGTTACTTGGGCGCCAATGAGCAGTTCTTC.

The table lists this clonotype with a few counts. This rearrangement joins TRBV28 to TRBJ1-2; TRBD1 aligns across 9 bases. This CDR3 is built from 15 residues. The ends lost 5 bases at V and 4 bases at J; junction bases unmatched: 8. Germline V gene lookup returns CDR1 MDHEN and CDR2 SYDVKM. The CDR3 region has the DNA TGTGCCAGCAGTCGACCGACAGGGGGGGTCTATGGCTACACCTTC. Its translation: CASSRPTGGVYGYTF.

This clonotype was found many times. The chain recombines TRBV28 with TRBJ2-7, with TRBD1 matching 7 bases. V trimming: 1 base; J trimming: 7 bases; junction bases outside the gene matches: 13. This CDR3 comprises 16 residues. CDR1 is MDHEN and CDR2 is SYDVKM in the germline V gene. CDR3 amino acids: CASSLSRTPGQQEQYF. In nucleotides, the CDR3 is TGTGCCAGCAGTTTATCCCGCACCCCGGGACAGCAGGAGCAGTACTTC.

Concerning this clonotype itself: One junction end does not reproduce the germline sequence, and a read error may be involved. The V call is TRBV14, the J call TRBJ2-1; TRBD1 matches at 10 bases. The CDR3 extends over 17 amino acids. Per germline, CDR1 SGHDN and CDR2 FVKESK. CDR3 amino acids: CASSPSRTGGRYSEQFF. The CDR3 DNA follows: TGTGCCAGCAGCCCATCCCGGACAGGGGGTCGTTACAGTGAGCAGTTCTTC.

This clonotype was seen repeatedly, ten times or more. This chain joins TRBV20-1 and TRBJ2-7, with D tentatively TRBD1 (5 bases). With 4 bases removed from V and 7 bases from J, the gap between germline ends came to 20 bases. The CDR3 contains 14 residues. CDR1 DFQATT and CDR2 SNEGSKA come from the germline V gene (reference sequence). CDR3 sequence: CSATAPRQNLEQYF. In DNA form, the CDR3 reads TGCAGTGCTACCGCCCCTAGACAGAATTTGGAGCAGTACTTC.

This clonotype was counted at least ten times. V gene TRBV19 combines with J gene TRBJ2-7; 11 bases line up with TRBD2. Germline-derived CDR1 and CDR2 are LNHDA and SQIVND (reference sequence). This CDR3 has 14 residues. Germline trimming cut 4 bases from V and 5 bases from J; bases unmatched to any gene: 4. In DNA form, the CDR3 reads TGTGCCAGTAGTACGACTAGCGGGATCCACGAGCAGTACTTC. This gives the protein CASSTTSGIHEQYF.

A few counts support this clonotype. CDR3 bases: TGTGCCAGTAGTCCAGGGGGGACAGGGAGGGGCAATGAGCAGTTCTTC. Its translation is CASSPGGTGRGNEQFF. The chain combines TRBV19 with TRBJ2-1; the match to TRBD1 covers 9 bases. Germline lookup yields CDR1 LNHDA and CDR2 SQIVND (reference sequence). This CDR3 region has 16 residues. J gave up 6 bases and V 5 bases, and 11 bases lay outside the gene matches.

This clonotype has a handful of counts. The V call is TRBV20-1, the J call TRBJ2-5; perhaps TRBD2 as D (6 bases). The germline CDR1 and CDR2 sequences are DFQATT and SNEGSKA (reference sequence). V was cut by 6 bases and J by 5 bases, with 16 bases left in between. The CDR3 loop spans 13 amino acids. CDR3 residues: CSAPDYPGETQYF. Here the CDR3 DNA reads TGCAGTGCCCCGGACTACCCGGGGGAGACCCAGTACTTC.

This clonotype was seen repeatedly, ten times or more. CDR3 residues: CSARAAGDEQYF. The CDR3 DNA sequence: TGCAGTGCTAGAGCGGCAGGGGACGAGCAGTACTTC. The chain combines TRBV20-1 with TRBJ2-7; the D gene is possibly TRBD1 (6 bases). CDR1 and CDR2 from the germline V gene are DFQATT and SNEGSKA (reference sequence). Between the trimmed V and J ends, which lost 1 base and 5 bases, there was a span of 9 bases. This CDR3 region has 12 residues.

This clonotype was seen a handful of times. The chain is built from TRBV6-1 and TRBJ1-1; TRBD1 agrees at 7 bases. V was clipped by 7 bases and J by 0 bases; unmatched bases: 8. The CDR3 is made up of 15 amino acids. Per the germline V gene, CDR1 is MNHNS and CDR2 is SASEGT. CDR3 loop: CASTFDRAVNTEAFF. The CDR3 nucleotides are TGTGCCAGCACCTTCGACAGGGCTGTGAACACTGAAGCTTTCTTT.

This clonotype came up a few times. The chain is built from TRBV6-5 and TRBJ1-3; D is possibly TRBD1 (5 bases). The CDR3 is 19 amino acids. Trimming left V 2 bases short and J 4 bases short, with 24 bases between. CDR1 is MNHEY, CDR2 SVGAGI, per germline. CDR3 residues: CASSYKALSWGTAGNTIYF. The DNA of the CDR3 is TGTGCCAGCAGTTACAAGGCCCTAAGCTGGGGGACCGCCGGAAACACCATATATTTT.

This clonotype was seen many times. This chain uses TRBV20-1 with TRBJ2-1; 8 bases agree with TRBD1. Per germline, CDR1 DFQATT and CDR2 SNEGSKA (reference sequence). CDR3 length equals 19 residues. V lost 0 bases, J lost 2 bases, and 15 bases stayed unmatched. The DNA for the CDR3 is TGCAGTGCTAGAGATCAAGGGGTACGGACAGGGAAAACCTACAATGAGCAGTTCTTC. Its protein product is CSARDQGVRTGKTYNEQFF.

In its sample, this clonotype was seen many times. The chain employs TRBV7-9 and TRBJ1-2; D is uncertain. Germline V gene sequence: CDR1 SEHNR, CDR2 FQNEAQ (reference sequence). The CDR3 contains 12 residues. V shed 8 bases and J shed 8 bases, with 15 bases lying between them. CDR3 in amino acids: CASVAGPGGYTF. In nucleotides, the CDR3 is TGTGCCAGCGTGGCTGGGCCCGGGGGCTACACCTTC.

This clonotype was seen a few times. The chain uses TRBV6-2 or TRBV6-3 and TRBJ2-2; D ambiguous. There are 15 residues in the CDR3. Germline V gene lookup returns CDR1 MNHEY and CDR2 SVGEGT. Trimming shortened V by 6 bases and J by 1 base, and 12 bases separated the two germline ends. The CDR3 nucleotides are TGTGCCAGCAGGGACCGACTGGAGAACACCGGGGAGCTGTTTTTT. Amino acid sequence: CASRDRLENTGELFF.

This clonotype was observed many times. The chain couples TRBV27 to TRBJ1-1; D unclear. CDR1 and CDR2 from the germline V gene are MNHEY and SMNVEV (reference sequence). The CDR3 loop spans 16 amino acids. V gave up 5 bases and J gave up 4 bases, with 20 bases separating them. This CDR3 reads CASSPIHPGRVTEAFF. The CDR3 nucleotides are TGTGCCAGCAGTCCCATTCATCCGGGCCGGGTCACTGAAGCTTTCTTT.